This T cell receptor (beta chain) was observed in a study of Ad26.COV2.S vaccination and SARS-CoV-2 variants. About this clone: Its antigen is as yet unknown.

Clones were read by immunoSEQ multiplex PCR, and TCRdb kept only the in-frame ones, dropping some. The profile shows 380,000 or so clones, about four fifths of them singletons. General study results and limits: Vaccine and placebo groups showed comparable non-spike TCR breadth.

Noted treatment: roughly 20 received Ad26.COV2.S at low or high dose, single or two shots; roughly 5 received placebo; per-sample allocation not given. At day 63 after the first vaccine or placebo injection, samples were drawn. Cohort 1b enrolled adults aged 18-55 years in Boston. Germline CDR1 and CDR2: LGHNA and YSLEER. V was shortened by 4 bases and J by 0 bases, with 10 bases between the two germline ends. This CDR3 is 15 amino acids long. The chain has TRBV4-3 and TRBJ1-5; D is ambiguous. The receptor was derived from a person aged 18-65 years who received the Ad26.COV2.S COVID-19 vaccine or a placebo. The starting material was peripheral blood, obtained in a trial of Ad26.COV2.S vaccine versus placebo. CDR3 nucleotide sequence: TGCGCCAGCAGCCTTGAGGCTTATAGCAATCAGCCCCAGCATTTT. It encodes CASSLEAYSNQPQHF.